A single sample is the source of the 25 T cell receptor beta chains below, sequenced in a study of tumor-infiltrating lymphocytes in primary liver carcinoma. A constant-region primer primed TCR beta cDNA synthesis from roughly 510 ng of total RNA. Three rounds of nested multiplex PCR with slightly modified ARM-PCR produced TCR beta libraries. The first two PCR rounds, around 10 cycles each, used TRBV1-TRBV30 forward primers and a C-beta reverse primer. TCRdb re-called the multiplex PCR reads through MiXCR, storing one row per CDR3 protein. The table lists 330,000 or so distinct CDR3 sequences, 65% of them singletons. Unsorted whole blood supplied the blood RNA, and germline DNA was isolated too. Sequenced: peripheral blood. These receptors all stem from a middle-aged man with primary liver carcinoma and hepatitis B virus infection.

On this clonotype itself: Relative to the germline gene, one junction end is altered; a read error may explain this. CDR3 amino acids: CASSPSGVRHPEALF. As DNA, the CDR3 is TGTGCTAGCAGTCCCTCAGGGGTGCGACATCCTGAAGCTCTCTTT. The chain joins TRBV12-3 or TRBV12-4 to TRBJ1-1, with D tentatively TRBD1 (6 bases). The CDR3 has 15 amino acids.

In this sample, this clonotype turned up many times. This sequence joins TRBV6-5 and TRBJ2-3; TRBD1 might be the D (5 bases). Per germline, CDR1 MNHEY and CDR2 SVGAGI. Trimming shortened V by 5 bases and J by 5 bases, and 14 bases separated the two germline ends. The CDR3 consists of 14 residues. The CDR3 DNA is TGTGCCAGCAGTCGACAGTCGGCAAGAGATACGCAGTATTTT. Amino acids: CASSRQSARDTQYF.

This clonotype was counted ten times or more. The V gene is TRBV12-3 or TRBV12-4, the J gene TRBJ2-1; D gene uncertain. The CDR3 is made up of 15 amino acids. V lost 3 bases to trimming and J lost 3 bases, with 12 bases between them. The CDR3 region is CASSFQSGNYNEQFF. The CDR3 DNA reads TGTGCCAGCAGTTTTCAGTCCGGAAACTACAATGAGCAGTTCTTC.

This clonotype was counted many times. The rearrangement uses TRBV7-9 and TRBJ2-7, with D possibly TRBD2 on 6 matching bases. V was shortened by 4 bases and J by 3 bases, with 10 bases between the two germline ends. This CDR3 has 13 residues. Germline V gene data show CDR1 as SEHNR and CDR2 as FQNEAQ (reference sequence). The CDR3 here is CASSSGRGYEQYF. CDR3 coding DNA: TGTGCCAGCAGCTCCGGGCGGGGCTACGAGCAGTACTTC.

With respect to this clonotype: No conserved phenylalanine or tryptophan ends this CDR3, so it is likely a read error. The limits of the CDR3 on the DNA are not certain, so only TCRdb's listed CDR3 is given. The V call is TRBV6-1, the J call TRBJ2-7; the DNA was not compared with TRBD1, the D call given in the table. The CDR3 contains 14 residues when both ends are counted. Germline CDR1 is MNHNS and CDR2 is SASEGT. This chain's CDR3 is CASSDLRDSSERYS.

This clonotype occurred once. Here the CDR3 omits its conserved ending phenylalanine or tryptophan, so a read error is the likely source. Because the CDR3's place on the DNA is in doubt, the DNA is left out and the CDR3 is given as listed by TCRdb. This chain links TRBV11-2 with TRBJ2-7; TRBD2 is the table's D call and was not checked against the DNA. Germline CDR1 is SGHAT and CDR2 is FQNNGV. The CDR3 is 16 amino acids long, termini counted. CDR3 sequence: CASSKRTPARAYERYL.

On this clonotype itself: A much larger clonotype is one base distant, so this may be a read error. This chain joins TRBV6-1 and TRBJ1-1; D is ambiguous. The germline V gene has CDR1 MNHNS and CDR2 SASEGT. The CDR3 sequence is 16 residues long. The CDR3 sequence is CASGEIDPGRGGEAFF. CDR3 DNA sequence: TGTGCCAGCGGTGAAATCGACCCCGGGCGGGGTGGTGAAGCTTTCTTT.

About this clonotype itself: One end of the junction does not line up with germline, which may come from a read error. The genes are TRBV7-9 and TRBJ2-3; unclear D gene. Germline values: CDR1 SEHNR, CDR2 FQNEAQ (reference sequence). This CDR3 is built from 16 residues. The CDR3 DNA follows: TGTACCAGCAGCTCCAACACCGGCAGGCTTGCAGATACGCAGTATTTT. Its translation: CTSSSNTGRLADTQYF.

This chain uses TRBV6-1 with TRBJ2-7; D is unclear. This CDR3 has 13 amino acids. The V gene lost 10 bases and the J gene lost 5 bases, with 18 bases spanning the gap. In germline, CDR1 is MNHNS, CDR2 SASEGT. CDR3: CATRGSSYNEQYF. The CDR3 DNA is TGTGCCACTAGAGGCAGCTCCTACAACGAGCAGTACTTC.

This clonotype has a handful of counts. The CDR3 DNA sequence: TGTGCCAGCAGCCTCGACAGGGGTAATTCACCCCTCCACTTT. It specifies CASSLDRGNSPLHF. J is TRBJ1-6 and V is TRBV7-8; 8 bases map to TRBD1. The V gene's germline CDR1 is SGHVS and CDR2 FQNEAQ. The CDR3 is made up of 14 amino acids. The J segment lost 6 bases and the V segment lost 5 bases, leaving 3 bases of the junction unmatched.

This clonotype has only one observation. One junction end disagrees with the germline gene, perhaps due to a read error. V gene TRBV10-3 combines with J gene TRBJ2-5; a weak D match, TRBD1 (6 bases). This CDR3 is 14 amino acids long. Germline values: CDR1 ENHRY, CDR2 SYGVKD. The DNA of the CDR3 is TGTGCCATCAGTCCGGGACAAAATAAAGAGATCCAGTACTTC. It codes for CAISPGQNKEIQYF.

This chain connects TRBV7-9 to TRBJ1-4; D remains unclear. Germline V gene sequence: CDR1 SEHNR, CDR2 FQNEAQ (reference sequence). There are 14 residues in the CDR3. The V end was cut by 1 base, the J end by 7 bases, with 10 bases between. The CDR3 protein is CASSLVEFGEKLFF. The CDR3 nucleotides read TGTGCCAGCAGCTTAGTAGAATTTGGTGAAAAACTGTTTTTT.

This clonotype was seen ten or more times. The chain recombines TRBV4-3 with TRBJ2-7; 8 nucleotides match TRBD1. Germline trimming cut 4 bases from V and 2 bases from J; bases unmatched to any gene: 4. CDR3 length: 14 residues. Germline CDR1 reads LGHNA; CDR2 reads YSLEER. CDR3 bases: TGCGCCAGCAGCCGAGGACAGGGTGCCTACGAGCAGTACTTC. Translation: CASSRGQGAYEQYF.

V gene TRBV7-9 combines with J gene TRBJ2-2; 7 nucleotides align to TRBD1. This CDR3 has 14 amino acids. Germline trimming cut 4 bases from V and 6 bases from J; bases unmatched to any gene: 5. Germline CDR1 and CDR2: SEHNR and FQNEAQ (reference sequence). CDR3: CASSSGGVPGELFF. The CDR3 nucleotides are TGTGCCAGCAGCTCAGGGGGAGTCCCCGGGGAGCTGTTTTTT.

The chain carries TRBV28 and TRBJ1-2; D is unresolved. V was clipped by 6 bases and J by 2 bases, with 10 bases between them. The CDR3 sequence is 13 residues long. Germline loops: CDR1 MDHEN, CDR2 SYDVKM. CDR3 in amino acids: CASRMGQNYGYTF. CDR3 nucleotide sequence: TGTGCCAGCAGGATGGGTCAAAACTATGGCTACACCTTC.

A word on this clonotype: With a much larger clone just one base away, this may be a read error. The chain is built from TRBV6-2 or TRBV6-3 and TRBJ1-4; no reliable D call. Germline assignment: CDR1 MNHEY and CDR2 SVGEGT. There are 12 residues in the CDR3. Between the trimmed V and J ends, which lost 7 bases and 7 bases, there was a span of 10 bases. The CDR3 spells CASNHMPEKLFF. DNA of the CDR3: TGTGCCAGCAATCACATGCCTGAAAAACTGTTTTTT.

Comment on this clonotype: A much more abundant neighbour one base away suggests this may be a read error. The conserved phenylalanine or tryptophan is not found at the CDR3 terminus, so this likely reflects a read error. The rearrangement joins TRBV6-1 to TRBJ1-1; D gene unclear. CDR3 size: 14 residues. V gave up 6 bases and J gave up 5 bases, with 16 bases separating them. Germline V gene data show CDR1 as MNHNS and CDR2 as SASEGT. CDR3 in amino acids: CASSEIWKATEAFL. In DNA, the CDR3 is TGTGCCAGCAGCGAAATCTGGAAGGCGACTGAAGCTTTCCTT.

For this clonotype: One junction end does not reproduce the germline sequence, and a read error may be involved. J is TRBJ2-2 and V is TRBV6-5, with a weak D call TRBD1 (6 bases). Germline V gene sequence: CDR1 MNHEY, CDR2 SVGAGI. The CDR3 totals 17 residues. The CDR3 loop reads CASRRGTGSGYTGEPFF. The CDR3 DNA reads TGTGCCAGCAGGAGGGGAACAGGGAGTGGGTACACCGGGGAGCCGTTTTTT.

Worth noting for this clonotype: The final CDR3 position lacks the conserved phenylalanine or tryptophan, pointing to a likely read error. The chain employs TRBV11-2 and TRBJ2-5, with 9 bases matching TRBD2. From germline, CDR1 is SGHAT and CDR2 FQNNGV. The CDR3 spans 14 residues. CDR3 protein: CAGSLAGARETQYL. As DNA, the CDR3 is TGTGCCGGCAGCTTAGCGGGAGCGCGGGAGACCCAGTACTTA.

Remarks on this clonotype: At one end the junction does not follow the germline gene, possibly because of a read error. The CDR3 nucleotides are TGTGCCAACAGCTTAGGCCGACAGGGGGTTAGTGGAGCTTTCTTT. Encoded protein: CANSLGRQGVSGAFF. The chain uses TRBV11-2 and TRBJ1-1; the match to TRBD1 covers 9 bases. The CDR3 sequence is 15 residues long. CDR1 SGHAT and CDR2 FQNNGV come from the germline V gene.

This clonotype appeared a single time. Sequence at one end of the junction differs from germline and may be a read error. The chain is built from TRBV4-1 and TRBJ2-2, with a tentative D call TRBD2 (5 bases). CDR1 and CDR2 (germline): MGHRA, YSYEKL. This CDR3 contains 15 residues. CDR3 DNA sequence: TGCGCCAGCAGCCACGAACCCCTGAACACCGGGGAACTGTTTTTT. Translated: CASSHEPLNTGELFF.

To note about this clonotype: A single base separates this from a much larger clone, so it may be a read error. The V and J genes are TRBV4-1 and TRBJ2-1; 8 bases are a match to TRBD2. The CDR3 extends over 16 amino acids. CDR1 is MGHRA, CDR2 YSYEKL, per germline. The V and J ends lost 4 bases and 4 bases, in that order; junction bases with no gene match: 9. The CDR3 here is CASSLNEAGEYNEQFF. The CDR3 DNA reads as TGCGCCAGCAGCCTTAACGAAGCGGGAGAATACAATGAGCAGTTCTTC.

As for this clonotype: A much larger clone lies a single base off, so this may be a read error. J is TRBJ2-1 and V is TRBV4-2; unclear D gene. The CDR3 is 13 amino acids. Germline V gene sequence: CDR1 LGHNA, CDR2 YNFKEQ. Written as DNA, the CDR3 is TGTGCCAGCAGCCAAGATAGTCCGGTAGAGCAGTTATTC. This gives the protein CASSQDSPVEQLF.

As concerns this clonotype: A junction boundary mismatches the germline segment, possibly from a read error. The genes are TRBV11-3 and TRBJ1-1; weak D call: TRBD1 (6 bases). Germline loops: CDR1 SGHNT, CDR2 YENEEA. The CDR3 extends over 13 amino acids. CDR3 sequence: CASSRQEHTETFF. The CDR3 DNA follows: TGTGCCAGCAGCCGACAGGAGCACACTGAAACTTTCTTT.

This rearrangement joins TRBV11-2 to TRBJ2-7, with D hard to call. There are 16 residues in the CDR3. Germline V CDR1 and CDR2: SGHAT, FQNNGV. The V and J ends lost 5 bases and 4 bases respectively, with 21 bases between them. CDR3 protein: CASSLRPEQWAYEQYF. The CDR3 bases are TGTGCCAGCAGCCTACGTCCGGAACAGTGGGCTTACGAGCAGTACTTC.